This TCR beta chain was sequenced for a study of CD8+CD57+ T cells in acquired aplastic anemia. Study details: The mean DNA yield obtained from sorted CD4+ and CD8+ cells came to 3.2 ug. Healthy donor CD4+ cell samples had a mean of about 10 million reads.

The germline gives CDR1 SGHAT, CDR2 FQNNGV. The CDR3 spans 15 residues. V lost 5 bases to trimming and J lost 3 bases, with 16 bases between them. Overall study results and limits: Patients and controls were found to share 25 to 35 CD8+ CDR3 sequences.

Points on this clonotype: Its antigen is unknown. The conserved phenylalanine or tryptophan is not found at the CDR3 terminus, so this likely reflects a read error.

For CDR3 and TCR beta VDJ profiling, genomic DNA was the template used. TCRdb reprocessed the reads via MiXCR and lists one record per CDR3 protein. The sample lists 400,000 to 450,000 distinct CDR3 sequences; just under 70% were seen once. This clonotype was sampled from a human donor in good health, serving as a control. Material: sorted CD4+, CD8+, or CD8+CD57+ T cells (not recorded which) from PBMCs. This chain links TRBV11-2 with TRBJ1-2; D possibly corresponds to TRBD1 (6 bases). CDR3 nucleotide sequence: TGTGCCAGCAGCCGAACGGGGACAACTGACTATGGCTACACCCTC. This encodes CASSRTGTTDYGYTL.